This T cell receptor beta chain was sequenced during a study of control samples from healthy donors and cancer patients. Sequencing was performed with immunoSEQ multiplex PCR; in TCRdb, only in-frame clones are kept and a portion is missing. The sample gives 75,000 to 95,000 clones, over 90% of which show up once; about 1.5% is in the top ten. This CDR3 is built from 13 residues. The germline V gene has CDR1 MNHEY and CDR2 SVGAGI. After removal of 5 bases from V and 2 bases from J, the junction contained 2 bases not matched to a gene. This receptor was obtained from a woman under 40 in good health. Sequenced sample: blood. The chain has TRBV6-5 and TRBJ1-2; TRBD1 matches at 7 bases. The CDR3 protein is CASSNRGNYGYTF. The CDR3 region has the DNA TGTGCCAGCAGTAACAGGGGAAACTATGGCTACACCTTC.